One and the same sample provided the 23 T cell receptor beta chains below, sequenced in a study of shared T cell receptors in the human thymus (dated by TCRdb to the early 2020s). Receptor libraries were prepared by the immunoSEQ multiplex PCR assay. Imported from immuneACCESS, the table was reduced by TCRdb to in-frame sequences with V and J called. These copies leave out some clones; in studies compared against another copy, an unresolved V gene accounts for under half, and the cause of the remainder is not known. The sample yields approximately 760,000 clones; approximately 83% were counted once. Of the sample, about 0.0098% is held by the ten largest clones. These data were also filed under a second study, of human thymus T cells.

Source material: thymocytes. The receptors come from a girl less than two years old with a congenital heart defect. Donor details come from another sample of the same person, matched by shared clones.

Notes on this clone: Other nucleotide sequences in the sample specify the same CDR3. The chain combines TRBV6-5 with TRBJ1-1; tentatively, D is TRBD1 (5 bases). The CDR3 has 14 residues. V was shortened by 0 bases and J by 5 bases, with 10 bases between the two germline ends. The germline gives CDR1 MNHEY, CDR2 SVGAGI. Written as DNA, the CDR3 is TGTGCCAGCAGTTACTCAAGGGGTAGGACTGAAGCTTTCTTT. Translated, it gives CASSYSRGRTEAFF.

The chain has TRBV28 and TRBJ2-3, with 7 bases lining up with TRBD2. The CDR3 length is 12 residues. Per the germline V gene, CDR1 is MDHEN and CDR2 is SYDVKM. V shed 8 bases, J shed 4 bases, and the junction held 3 bases outside the gene matches. CDR3 in DNA: TGTGCCAGCTTGGGGGGGGCAGATACGCAGTATTTT. It specifies CASLGGADTQYF.

The rearrangement uses TRBV7-8 and TRBJ2-7; the match to TRBD1 covers 8 bases. The ends lost 1 base at V and 5 bases at J; junction bases unmatched: 10. The CDR3 is 16 amino acids. Looked up from germline, CDR1 is SGHVS and CDR2 is FQNEAQ. CDR3 in amino acids: CASSLDGQGGSHEQYF. As DNA, the CDR3 is TGTGCCAGCAGCTTAGACGGACAGGGAGGTTCCCACGAGCAGTACTTC. The variable domain in full, completed from reference TRBV7-8 and TRBJ2-7, reads GAGVSQSPRYKVAKRGQDVALRCDPISGHVSLFWYQQALGQGPEFLTYFQNEAQLDKSGLPSDRFFAERPEGSVSTLKIQRTQQEDSAVYLCASSLDGQGGSHEQYFGPGTRLTVT.

This sequence joins TRBV7-9 and TRBJ1-3; D is unclear. Germline CDR1 and CDR2: SEHNR and FQNEAQ (reference sequence). This CDR3 comprises 16 residues. The V end was cut by 0 bases, the J end by 0 bases, with 9 bases between. This CDR3 is CASSLASHGSGNTIYF. The CDR3 nucleotides are TGTGCCAGCAGCTTAGCGAGTCACGGCTCTGGAAACACCATATATTTT.

V and J are TRBV19 and TRBJ2-4, with D perhaps matching TRBD2 (5 bases). This CDR3 region has 15 residues. Germline assignment: CDR1 LNHDA and CDR2 SQIVND (reference sequence). The germline V and J ends were trimmed by 4 bases and 12 bases, with 22 bases remaining between them. The CDR3 sequence is CASSTSGSPLETQYF. For the CDR3, the DNA is TGTGCCAGTAGTACAAGCGGTTCACCATTGGAAACTCAGTACTTC.

The chain recombines TRBV6-5 with TRBJ1-6, with 9 bases aligning to TRBD1. V lost 4 bases, J lost 10 bases, and 5 bases stayed unmatched. CDR1 is MNHEY, CDR2 SVGAGI, per germline. The CDR3 totals 14 residues. The CDR3 loop reads CASSSRTGVSPLHF. The DNA for the CDR3 is TGTGCCAGCAGTTCGAGGACAGGGGTCTCACCCCTCCACTTT.

This clone has only one observation. The gene calls are TRBV10-2 and TRBJ1-6, with 7 positions matching TRBD1. The CDR3 is 12 amino acids. After removal of 9 bases from V and 8 bases from J, the junction contained 4 bases not matched to a gene. The germline V gene has CDR1 WSHSY and CDR2 SAAADI. The CDR3 DNA is TGCGCCAGTCAGGGGGATCATTCACCCCTCCACTTT. This codes for CASQGDHSPLHF.

CDR3 sequence reads: CASSLGRGSNQPQHF. The CDR3 nucleotides read TGTGCCAGCAGCTTGGGTAGGGGTAGCAATCAGCCCCAGCATTTT. This rearrangement joins TRBV5-6 to TRBJ1-5; the D gene is possibly TRBD1 (5 bases). Between the trimmed V and J ends, which lost 0 bases and 0 bases, there was a span of 7 bases. CDR3 size: 15 residues. Germline CDR1 and CDR2: SGHDT and YYEEEE.

V and J are TRBV11-2 and TRBJ2-1; possible D gene TRBD1, 6 bases. Germline CDR1 is SGHAT and CDR2 is FQNNGV. The CDR3 covers 14 residues. Trimming pared 5 bases from V and 2 bases from J, leaving 10 bases between. The CDR3 region has the DNA TGTGCCAGCAGCCCCAGGGGAGCCTACAATGAGCAGTTCTTC. Translation gives CASSPRGAYNEQFF. Variable domain in full (rest from reference TRBV11-2 and TRBJ2-1): EAGVAQSPRYKIIEKRQSVAFWCNPISGHATLYWYQQILGQGPKLLIQFQNNGVVDDSQLPKDRFSAERLKGVDSTLKIQPAKLEDSAVYLCASSPRGAYNEQFFGPGTRLTVL.

The rearrangement links TRBV19 to TRBJ1-1; tentatively, D is TRBD1 (5 bases). CDR3 length: 16 amino acids. The ends were cut back, 3 bases at V and 5 bases at J, with 19 bases in the middle. The germline gives CDR1 LNHDA, CDR2 SQIVND (reference sequence). The CDR3 bases are TGTGCCAGTAGTATTTGGGCACTCCAGGGCCGGACTGAAGCTTTCTTT. This gives the protein CASSIWALQGRTEAFF.

The chain combines TRBV6-1 with TRBJ1-2; 9 bases line up with TRBD1. CDR3 length equals 18 residues. Germline loops: CDR1 MNHNS, CDR2 SASEGT. The V segment lost 1 base and the J segment 4 bases; nucleotides outside the gene matches: 13. The CDR3 nucleotides read TGTGCCAGCAGTGAAGGGGACAGGGTCCCTCCCTCCCCCTATGGCTACACCTTC. Translated, it gives CASSEGDRVPPSPYGYTF.

As DNA, the CDR3 is TGTGCCAGCAGCTTGGTCGATTGGGGACTAGAATCAGATACGCAGTATTTT. Translated, it gives CASSLVDWGLESDTQYF. The chain carries TRBV5-6 and TRBJ2-3; 8 nucleotides align to TRBD2. CDR1 SGHDT and CDR2 YYEEEE come from the germline V gene. Trimming cost V 0 bases and J 4 bases; bases outside gene matches: 10. CDR3 size: 17 residues.

The chain has TRBV5-4 and TRBJ1-2; the match to TRBD1 covers 7 bases. This CDR3 spans 15 amino acids. Unmatched junction bases numbered 10, after V lost 4 bases and J lost 4 bases. CDR1 and CDR2 (germline): SGHNT, YYREEE (reference sequence). The CDR3 DNA is TGTGCCAGCAGCACCGACAGGGCTCAAATCTATGGCTACACCTTC. As protein: CASSTDRAQIYGYTF.

The chain carries TRBV7-9 and TRBJ2-3, with D maybe TRBD1 (5 bases). Trimming cost V 5 bases and J 1 base, with 25 bases left between them. The CDR3 has 19 residues. The germline V gene encodes CDR1 SEHNR and CDR2 FQNEAQ (reference sequence). The CDR3 DNA reads as TGTGCCAGCAGCGCCAGACCGACAGAACACACTTCCTGCACAGATACGCAGTATTTT. As protein: CASSARPTEHTSCTDTQYF.

This sequence joins TRBV2 and TRBJ2-1; D is uncertain. V lost 6 bases to trimming and J lost 6 bases, with 6 bases between them. Germline loops: CDR1 SNHLY, CDR2 FYNNEI. There are 11 residues in the CDR3. CDR3 nucleotide sequence: TGTGCCAGCAGGGCTTTCAATGAGCAGTTCTTC. Its translation is CASRAFNEQFF.

This clone was counted only a few times. V gene TRBV4-3 combines with J gene TRBJ1-4, with D possibly matching TRBD1 (6 bases). The CDR3 covers 21 residues. V dropped 0 bases and J dropped 8 bases, with 31 bases sitting between them. Per the germline V gene, CDR1 is LGHNA and CDR2 is YSLEER. The DNA for the CDR3 is TGCGCCAGCAGCCAAGATAACGAAAGGGGGATCTCCGGGACGTTAAGAGAAAAACTGTTTTTT. Protein sequence: CASSQDNERGISGTLREKLFF.

J is TRBJ1-2 and V is TRBV15; no definite D call. V gave up 1 base and J gave up 8 bases, with 23 bases separating them. The CDR3 is 17 residues long. Germline-derived CDR1 and CDR2 are LNHNV and YYDKDF (reference sequence). The DNA for the CDR3 is TGTGCCACCAGCAGAGGGCGGGGTCCCTTTTTATTGGGGGGCTACACCTTC. It specifies CATSRGRGPFLLGGYTF.

This clone was picked up one time. This chain connects TRBV4-3 to TRBJ1-5, with 8 bases aligning to TRBD1. V shed 0 bases, J shed 5 bases, and the junction held 3 bases outside the gene matches. The CDR3 is 15 residues long. The V gene's germline CDR1 is LGHNA and CDR2 YSLEER. For the CDR3, the DNA is TGCGCCAGCAGCCAAGACAGGGGGCTTTATCAGCCCCAGCATTTT. Protein sequence: CASSQDRGLYQPQHF.

The rearrangement links TRBV7-6 to TRBJ2-3; tentatively, D is TRBD1 (5 bases). The CDR3 spans 16 residues. Trimming left V 5 bases short and J 3 bases short, with 18 bases between. Germline assignment: CDR1 SGHVS and CDR2 FNYEAQ. The CDR3: CASSKGVTALTDTQYF. CDR3 DNA: TGTGCCAGCAGCAAAGGGGTAACAGCCTTGACAGATACGCAGTATTTT.

V gene TRBV11-3 combines with J gene TRBJ1-6; a weak D match, TRBD1 (6 bases). Germline V gene lookup returns CDR1 SGHNT and CDR2 YENEEA. The CDR3 consists of 16 residues. The V gene lost 3 bases and the J gene lost 7 bases, with 16 bases spanning the gap. The CDR3 DNA reads TGTGCCAGCAGCTTCGGATCCGGGACAAAGAATTCACCCCTCCACTTT. Translated: CASSFGSGTKNSPLHF.

J is TRBJ1-1 and V is TRBV7-2; no definite D call. Trimming took 5 bases from V and 6 from J, leaving 10 bases between them. Germline V gene data show CDR1 as SGHTA and CDR2 as FQGNSA. This CDR3 spans 12 amino acids. The CDR3, as DNA: TGTGCCAGCAGCCGTAGACGGGCTGAAGCTTTCTTT. As protein: CASSRRRAEAFF.

The V and J genes are TRBV29-1 and TRBJ2-5, with TRBD2 as a possible D gene (6 bases). The V and J ends lost 5 bases and 1 base respectively, with 20 bases between them. The CDR3 length is 16 residues. Germline V gene sequence: CDR1 SQVTM, CDR2 ANQGSEA. CDR3 bases: TGCAGCGTTCCCATAACCTCTTTAGCGGTCCAAGAGACCCAGTACTTC. Its translation is CSVPITSLAVQETQYF.

The chain couples TRBV6-5 to TRBJ2-5; D unresolved. The V end was cut by 5 bases, the J end by 4 bases, with 11 bases between. The CDR3 has 13 amino acids. Germline CDR1 is MNHEY and CDR2 is SVGAGI. CDR3 protein: CASSPRVRETQYF. CDR3 coding DNA: TGTGCCAGCAGTCCCCGGGTGAGAGAGACCCAGTACTTC.